This T cell receptor (beta chain) was recovered during a study of blood T cells in healthy people across ages. CDR1 is DFQATT, CDR2 SNEGSKA, per germline (reference sequence). The V and J ends lost 5 bases and 2 bases, in that order; junction bases with no gene match: 3. The CDR3 is 15 amino acids. Sample-barcoded 5' priming and a J-beta primer mix drove a second PCR of 7 to 11 cycles. TCRdb independently ran MiXCR on the 5' RACE reads; one entry per CDR3 protein. This table has 500,000 to 650,000 distinct CDR3 sequences, roughly a quarter appearing once. This clonotype came up a few times. The same data also went into a second study, on T cells of mothers and their children.

Sequencing input: blood. The TCR originated in a boy younger than 10 in good health. The rearrangement joins TRBV20-1 to TRBJ2-3, with 14 bases lining up with TRBD2. The CDR3, as DNA: TGCAGTGCTCCGGGACTAGCGGGGGTCACAGATACGCAGTATTTT. The encoded protein is CSAPGLAGVTDTQYF.